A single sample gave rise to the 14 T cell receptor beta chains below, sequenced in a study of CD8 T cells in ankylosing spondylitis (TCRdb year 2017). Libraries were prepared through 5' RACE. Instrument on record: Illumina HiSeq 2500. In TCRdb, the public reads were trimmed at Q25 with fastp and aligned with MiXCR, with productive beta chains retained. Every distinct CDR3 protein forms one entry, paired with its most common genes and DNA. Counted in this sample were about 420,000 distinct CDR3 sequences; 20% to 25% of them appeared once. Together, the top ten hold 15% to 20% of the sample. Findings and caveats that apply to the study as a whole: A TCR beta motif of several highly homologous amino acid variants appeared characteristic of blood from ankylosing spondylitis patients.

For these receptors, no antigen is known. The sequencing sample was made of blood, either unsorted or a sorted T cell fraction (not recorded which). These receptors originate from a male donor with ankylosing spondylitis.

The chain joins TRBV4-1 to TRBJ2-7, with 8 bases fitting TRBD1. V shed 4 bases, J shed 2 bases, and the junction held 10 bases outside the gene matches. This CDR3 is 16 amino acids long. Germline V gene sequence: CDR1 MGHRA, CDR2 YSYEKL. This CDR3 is CASSPAPTGGPYEQYF. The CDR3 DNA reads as TGCGCCAGCAGCCCGGCCCCCACAGGGGGGCCCTACGAGCAGTACTTC.

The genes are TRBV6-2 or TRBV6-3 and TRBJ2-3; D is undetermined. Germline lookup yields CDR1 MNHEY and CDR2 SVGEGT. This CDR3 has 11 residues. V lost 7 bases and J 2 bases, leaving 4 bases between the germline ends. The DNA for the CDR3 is TGTGCCAGCAAGACCACAGATACGCAGTATTTT. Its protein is CASKTTDTQYF.

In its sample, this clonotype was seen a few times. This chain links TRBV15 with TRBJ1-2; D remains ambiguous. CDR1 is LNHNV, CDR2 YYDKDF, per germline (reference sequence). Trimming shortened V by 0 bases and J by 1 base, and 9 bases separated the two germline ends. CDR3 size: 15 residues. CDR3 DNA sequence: TGTGCCACCAGCAGAGATATTGCGGTTAACTATGGCTACACCTTC. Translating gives CATSRDIAVNYGYTF.

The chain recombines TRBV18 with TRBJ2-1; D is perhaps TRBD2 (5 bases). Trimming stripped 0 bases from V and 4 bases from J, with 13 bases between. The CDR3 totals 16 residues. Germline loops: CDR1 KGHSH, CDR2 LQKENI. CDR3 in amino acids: CASSPPLSLAYNEQFF. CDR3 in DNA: TGTGCCAGCTCACCACCGTTGAGTCTAGCTTACAATGAGCAGTTCTTC.

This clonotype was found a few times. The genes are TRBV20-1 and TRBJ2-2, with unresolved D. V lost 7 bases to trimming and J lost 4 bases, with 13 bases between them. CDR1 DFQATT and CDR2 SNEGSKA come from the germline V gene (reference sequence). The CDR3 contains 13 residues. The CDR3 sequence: CSGLGLTTGELFF. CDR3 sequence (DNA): TGCAGTGGCCTGGGCTTGACCACCGGGGAGCTGTTTTTT.

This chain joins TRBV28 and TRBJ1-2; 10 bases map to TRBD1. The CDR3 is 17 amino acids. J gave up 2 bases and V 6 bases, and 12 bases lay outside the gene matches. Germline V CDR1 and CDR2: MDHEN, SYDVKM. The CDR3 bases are TGTGCCAGCAGCCTAGAATACCTGGGACAGGGGAACTATGGCTACACCTTC. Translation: CASSLEYLGQGNYGYTF.

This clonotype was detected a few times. Here the CDR3 DNA reads TGTGCCAGCAGCGTAGCTTGGATCCCTAACGAGCAGTACTTC. Protein sequence: CASSVAWIPNEQYF. The J gene is TRBJ2-7, the V gene TRBV9; D uncertain. Trimming cost V 0 bases and J 5 bases, with 12 bases left between them. Per germline, CDR1 SGDLS and CDR2 YYNGEE. This CDR3 has 14 amino acids.

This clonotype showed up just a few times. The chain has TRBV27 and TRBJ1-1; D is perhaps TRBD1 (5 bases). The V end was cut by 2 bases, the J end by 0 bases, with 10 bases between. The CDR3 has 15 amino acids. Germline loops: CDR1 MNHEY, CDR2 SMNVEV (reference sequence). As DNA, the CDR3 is TGTGCCAGCAGTTTAAAGTGGGGCTTGAACACTGAAGCTTTCTTT. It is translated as CASSLKWGLNTEAFF.

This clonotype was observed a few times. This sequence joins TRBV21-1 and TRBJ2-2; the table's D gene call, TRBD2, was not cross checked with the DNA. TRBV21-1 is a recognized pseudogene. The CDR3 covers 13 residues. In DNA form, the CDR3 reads TGTGCCAGCAGCAAATTAGGGCCCGGGGAGCTGTTTTTT. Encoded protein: CASSKLGPGELFF.

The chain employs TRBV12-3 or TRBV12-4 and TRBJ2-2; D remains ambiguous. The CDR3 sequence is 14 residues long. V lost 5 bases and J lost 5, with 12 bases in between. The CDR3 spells CASSPPPRTGELFF. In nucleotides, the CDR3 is TGTGCCAGCAGTCCCCCCCCCCGGACCGGGGAGCTGTTTTTT.

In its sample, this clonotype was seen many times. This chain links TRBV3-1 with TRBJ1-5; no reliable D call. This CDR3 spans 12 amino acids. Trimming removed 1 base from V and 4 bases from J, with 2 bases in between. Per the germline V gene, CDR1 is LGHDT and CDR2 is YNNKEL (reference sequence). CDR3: CASSQGNQPQHF. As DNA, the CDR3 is TGTGCCAGCAGCCAAGGAAATCAGCCCCAGCATTTT.

This CDR3 reads CASMKSGTGELFF. CDR3 sequence (DNA): TGTGCCAGCATGAAGAGTGGCACCGGGGAGCTGTTTTTT. The chain carries TRBV28 and TRBJ2-2; D unresolved. The CDR3 is made up of 13 amino acids. The germline V gene encodes CDR1 MDHEN and CDR2 SYDVKM. Between the trimmed V and J ends, which lost 7 bases and 4 bases, there was a span of 10 bases. The entire variable domain, with the rest obtained from reference TRBV28 and TRBJ2-2, is as follows: DVKVTQSSRYLVKRTGEKVFLECVQDMDHENMFWYRQDPGLGLRLIYFSYDVKMKEKGDIPEGYSVSREKKERFSLILESASTNQTSMYLCASMKSGTGELFFGEGSRLTVL.

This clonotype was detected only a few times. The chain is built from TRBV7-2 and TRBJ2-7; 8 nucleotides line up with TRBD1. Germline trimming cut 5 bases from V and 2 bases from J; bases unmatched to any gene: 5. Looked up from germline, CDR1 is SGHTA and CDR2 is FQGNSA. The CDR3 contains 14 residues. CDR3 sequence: CASSQGAVTYEQYF. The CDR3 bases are TGTGCCAGCAGCCAGGGGGCTGTAACCTACGAGCAGTACTTC.

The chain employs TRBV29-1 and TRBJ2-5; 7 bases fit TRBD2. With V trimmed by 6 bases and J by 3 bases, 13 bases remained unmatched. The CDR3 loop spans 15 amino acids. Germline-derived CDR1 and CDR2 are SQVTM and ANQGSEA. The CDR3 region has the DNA TGCAGCGTCCCATACGGGGGGAGTCTTGAAGAGACCCAGTACTTC. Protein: CSVPYGGSLEETQYF.